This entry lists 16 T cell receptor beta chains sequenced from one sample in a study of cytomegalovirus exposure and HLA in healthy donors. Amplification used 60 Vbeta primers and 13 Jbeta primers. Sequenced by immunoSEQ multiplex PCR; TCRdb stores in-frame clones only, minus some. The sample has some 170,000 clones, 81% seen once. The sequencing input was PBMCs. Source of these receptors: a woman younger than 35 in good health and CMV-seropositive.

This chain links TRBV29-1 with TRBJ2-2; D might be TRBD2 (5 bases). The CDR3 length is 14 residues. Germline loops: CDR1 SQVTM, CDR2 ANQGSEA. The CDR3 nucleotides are TGCACCGCCGGCCGGGGAATGAACACCGGGGAGCTGTTTTTT. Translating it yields CTAGRGMNTGELFF.

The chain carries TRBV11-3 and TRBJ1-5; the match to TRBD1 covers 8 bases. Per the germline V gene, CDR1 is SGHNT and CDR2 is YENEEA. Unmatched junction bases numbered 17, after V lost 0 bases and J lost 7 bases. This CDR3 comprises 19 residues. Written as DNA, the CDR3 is TGTGCCAGCAGCTTAGATAATCCCCAAACCGACAGGGGAGAACAGCCCCAGCATTTT. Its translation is CASSLDNPQTDRGEQPQHF.

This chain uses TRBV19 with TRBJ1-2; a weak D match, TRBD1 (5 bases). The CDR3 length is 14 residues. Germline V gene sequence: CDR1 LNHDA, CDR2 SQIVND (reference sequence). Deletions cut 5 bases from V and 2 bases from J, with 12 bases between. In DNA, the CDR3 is TGTGCCAGTAGTCCTACGGGGGGAAACTATGGCTACACCTTC. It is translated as CASSPTGGNYGYTF.

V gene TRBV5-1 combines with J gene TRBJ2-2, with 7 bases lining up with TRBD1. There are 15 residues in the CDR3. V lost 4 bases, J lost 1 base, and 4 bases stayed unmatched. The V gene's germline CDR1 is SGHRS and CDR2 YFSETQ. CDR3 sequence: CASSRGGLNTGELFF. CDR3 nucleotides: TGCGCCAGCAGCAGAGGGGGCTTGAACACCGGGGAGCTGTTTTTT.

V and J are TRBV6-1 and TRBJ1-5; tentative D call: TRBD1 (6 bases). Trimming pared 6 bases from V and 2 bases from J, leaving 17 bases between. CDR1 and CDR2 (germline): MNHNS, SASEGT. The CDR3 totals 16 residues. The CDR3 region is CASSEPRGAGNQPQHF. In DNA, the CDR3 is TGTGCCAGCAGCGAACCCCGGGGGGCTGGCAATCAGCCCCAGCATTTT.

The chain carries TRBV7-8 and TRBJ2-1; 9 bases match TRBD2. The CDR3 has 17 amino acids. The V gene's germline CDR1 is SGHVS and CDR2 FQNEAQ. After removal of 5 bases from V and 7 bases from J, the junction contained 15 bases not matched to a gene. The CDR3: CASSPQAGGGGMNEQFF. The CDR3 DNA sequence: TGTGCCAGCAGCCCGCAAGCCGGCGGGGGGGGTATGAATGAGCAGTTCTTC. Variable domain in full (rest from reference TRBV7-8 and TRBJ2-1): GAGVSQSPRYKVAKRGQDVALRCDPISGHVSLFWYQQALGQGPEFLTYFQNEAQLDKSGLPSDRFFAERPEGSVSTLKIQRTQQEDSAVYLCASSPQAGGGGMNEQFFGPGTRLTVL.

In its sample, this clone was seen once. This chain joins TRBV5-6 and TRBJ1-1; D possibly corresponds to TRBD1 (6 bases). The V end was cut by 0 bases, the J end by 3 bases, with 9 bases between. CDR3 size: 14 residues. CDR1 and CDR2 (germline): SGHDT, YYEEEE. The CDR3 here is CASSLVQGYTEAFF. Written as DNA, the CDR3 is TGTGCCAGCAGCTTGGTACAGGGCTACACTGAAGCTTTCTTT.

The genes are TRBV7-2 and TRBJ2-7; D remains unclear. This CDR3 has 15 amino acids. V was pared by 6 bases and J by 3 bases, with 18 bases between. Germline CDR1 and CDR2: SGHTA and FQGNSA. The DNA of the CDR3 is TGTGCCAGCAGACCGACCTGGCAGGCCGACTACGAGCAGTACTTC. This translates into CASRPTWQADYEQYF.

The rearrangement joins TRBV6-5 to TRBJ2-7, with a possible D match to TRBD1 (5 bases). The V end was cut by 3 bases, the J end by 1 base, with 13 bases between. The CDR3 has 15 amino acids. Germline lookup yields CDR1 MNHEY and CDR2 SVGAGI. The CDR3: CASSYTFDRSYEQYF. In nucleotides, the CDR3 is TGTGCCAGCAGTTATACCTTCGACAGATCCTACGAGCAGTACTTC.

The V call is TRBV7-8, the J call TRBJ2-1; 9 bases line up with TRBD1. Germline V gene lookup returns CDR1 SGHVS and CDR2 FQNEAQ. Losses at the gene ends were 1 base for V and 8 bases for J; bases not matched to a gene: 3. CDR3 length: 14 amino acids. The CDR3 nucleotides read TGTGCCAGCAGCTTAGGGGACAGGGAGGATGAGCAGTTCTTC. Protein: CASSLGDREDEQFF.

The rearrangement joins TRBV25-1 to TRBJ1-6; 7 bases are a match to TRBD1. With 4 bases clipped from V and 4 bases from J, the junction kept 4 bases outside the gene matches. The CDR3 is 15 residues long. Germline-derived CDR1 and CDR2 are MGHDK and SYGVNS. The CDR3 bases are TGTGCCAGCAGTGTTTGGGACAGTTATAATTCACCCCTCCACTTT. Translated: CASSVWDSYNSPLHF.

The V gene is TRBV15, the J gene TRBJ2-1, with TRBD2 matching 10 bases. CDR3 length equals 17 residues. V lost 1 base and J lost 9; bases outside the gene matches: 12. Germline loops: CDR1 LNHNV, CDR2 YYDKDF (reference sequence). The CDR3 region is CATSRAEQRGGDGEQFF. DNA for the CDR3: TGTGCCACCAGCAGAGCGGAACAGCGGGGGGGGGATGGTGAGCAGTTCTTC.

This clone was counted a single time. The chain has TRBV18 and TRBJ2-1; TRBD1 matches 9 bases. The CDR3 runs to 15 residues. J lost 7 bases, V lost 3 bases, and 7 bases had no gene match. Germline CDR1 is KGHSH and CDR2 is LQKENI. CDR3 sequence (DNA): TGTGCCAGCTCACCGGGACAGGGTACTCAGAATGAGCAGTTCTTC. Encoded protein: CASSPGQGTQNEQFF.

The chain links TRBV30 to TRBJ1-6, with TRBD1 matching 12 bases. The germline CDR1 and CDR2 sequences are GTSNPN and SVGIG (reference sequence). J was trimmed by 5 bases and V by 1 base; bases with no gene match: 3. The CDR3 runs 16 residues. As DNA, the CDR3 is TGTGCCTGGAGTGGGGACAGGGGGCCGGATAATTCACCCCTCCACTTT. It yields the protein CAWSGDRGPDNSPLHF.

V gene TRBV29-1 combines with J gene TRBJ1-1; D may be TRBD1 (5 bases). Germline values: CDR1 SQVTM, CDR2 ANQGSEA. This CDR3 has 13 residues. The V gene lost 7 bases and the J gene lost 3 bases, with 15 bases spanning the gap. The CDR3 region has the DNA TGCAGCGCCTGGGGGGGATGGGACACTGAAGCTTTCTTT. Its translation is CSAWGGWDTEAFF.

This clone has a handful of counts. CDR3 region: CASSGDSFATNEKLFF. CDR3 coding DNA: TGTGCCAGCAGTGGAGACTCTTTTGCAACTAATGAAAAACTGTTTTTT. The V and J genes are TRBV27 and TRBJ1-4; D uncertain. Germline V gene sequence: CDR1 MNHEY, CDR2 SMNVEV (reference sequence). This CDR3 spans 16 amino acids. V dropped 5 bases and J dropped 0 bases, with 13 bases sitting between them.